This T cell receptor beta chain was sequenced for a study of control samples from healthy donors and cancer patients. Some clones are missing from TCRdb's copy, which holds only in-frame ones; the method was immunoSEQ multiplex PCR. The sample has around 170,000 clones, 88% seen once. Germline V CDR1 and CDR2: MNHEY, SVGEGT. The V segment lost 6 bases and the J segment 5 bases; nucleotides outside the gene matches: 8. The CDR3 sequence is 14 residues long. The TCR comes from a woman aged 25-40 years in good health. The chain joins TRBV6-2 or TRBV6-3 to TRBJ2-3; 7 bases are a match to TRBD1. Material for sequencing was blood. The CDR3 sequence is CASSPGNRGDTQYF. DNA of the CDR3: TGTGCCAGCAGCCCTGGGAACAGGGGAGATACGCAGTATTTT.